These 21 T cell receptor beta chains share one sample of origin, sequenced in a study of graft-versus-host responses after intestinal transplantation. Their target antigens are unknown. Sequencing used immunoSEQ multiplex PCR; TCRdb keeps in-frame clones, though not all of them. The sample carries about 100,000 clones, roughly 90% recorded once. Material: unstimulated CD4+ T cells sorted from spleen or lymph node cells, obtained before intestinal transplant. The receptors come from a human donor who received an intestinal transplant.

J is TRBJ1-1 and V is TRBV11-2; D remains ambiguous. There are 13 residues in the CDR3. CDR1 and CDR2 (germline): SGHAT, FQNNGV. V gave up 0 bases and J gave up 8 bases, with 10 bases separating them. The CDR3 bases are TGTGCCAGCAGCTTAGATCGTAGGACCGAAGCTTTCTTT. As protein: CASSLDRRTEAFF.

The V call is TRBV18, the J call TRBJ2-3; D is perhaps TRBD1 or TRBD2 (5 bases each). The CDR3 runs to 15 residues. Germline lookup yields CDR1 KGHSH and CDR2 LQKENI. Trimming left V 3 bases short and J 5 bases short, with 15 bases between. The CDR3 is CASSPFGGGGDTQYF. CDR3 bases: TGTGCCAGCTCACCTTTCGGTGGGGGTGGAGATACGCAGTATTTT.

V usage is TRBV10-2 and J usage is TRBJ2-7; no firm D call. CDR1 is WSHSY, CDR2 SAAADI, per germline. The CDR3 length is 15 residues. The V and J ends lost 7 bases and 2 bases respectively, with 18 bases between them. CDR3 sequence reads: CASTSLPADPYEQYF. In DNA form, the CDR3 reads TGCGCCAGCACCTCCCTCCCGGCGGACCCCTACGAGCAGTACTTC.

The chain couples TRBV18 to TRBJ1-1; no clear D. This CDR3 is built from 15 residues. V was trimmed by 4 bases and J by 0 bases, leaving 12 bases between them. The germline CDR1 and CDR2 sequences are KGHSH and LQKENI. The CDR3 is CASSQTDGLNTEAFF. The CDR3 nucleotides read TGTGCCAGCTCACAGACGGACGGGTTGAACACTGAAGCTTTCTTT.

J is TRBJ2-7 and V is TRBV28; 11 bases match TRBD2. CDR3 size: 15 residues. The V gene's germline CDR1 is MDHEN and CDR2 SYDVKM. V gave up 6 bases and J gave up 4 bases; unmatched junction bases: 8. CDR3 in amino acids: CASSSALAGGYEQYF. In DNA, the CDR3 is TGTGCCAGCAGCTCAGCCCTAGCGGGAGGATACGAGCAGTACTTC.

The gene calls are TRBV7-2 and TRBJ2-7; D gene uncertain. V was trimmed by 8 bases and J by 2 bases, leaving 19 bases between them. From germline, CDR1 is SGHTA and CDR2 FQGNSA. CDR3 length: 15 amino acids. CDR3 sequence: CASSQASGRPYEQYF. DNA of the CDR3: TGTGCCAGCTCCCAGGCATCTGGGCGACCCTACGAGCAGTACTTC.

This sequence joins TRBV29-1 and TRBJ2-1; TRBD2 agrees at 8 bases. Germline CDR1 SQVTM, CDR2 ANQGSEA. Trimming at V came to 8 bases and at J to 4 bases, leaving 10 bases not matched to a gene. CDR3 length equals 14 residues. CDR3 DNA: TGCAGCTTTAGTAGGCTAGCGGGTTACAATGAGCAGTTCTTC. Its translation is CSFSRLAGYNEQFF.

CDR3 amino acids: CASSGTGGGHSPLHF. The CDR3 region has the DNA TGTGCCAGCAGCGGGACAGGGGGTGGTCATTCACCCCTCCACTTT. The chain is built from TRBV27 and TRBJ1-6; 11 bases are a match to TRBD1. V lost 6 bases to trimming and J lost 8 bases; unmatched junction nucleotides: 6. The germline CDR1 and CDR2 sequences are MNHEY and SMNVEV (reference sequence). The CDR3 runs 15 residues.

This chain connects TRBV29-1 to TRBJ2-7; D gene ambiguous. Trimming cost V 4 bases and J 1 base, with 8 bases left between them. The V gene's germline CDR1 is SQVTM and CDR2 ANQGSEA. The CDR3 covers 12 residues. The CDR3 bases are TGCAGCGTTGTCATAGGATCCTACGAGCAGTACTTC. Translating it yields CSVVIGSYEQYF.

This clone was observed a single time. The chain combines TRBV15 with TRBJ1-1; 7 nucleotides agree with TRBD1. In germline, CDR1 is LNHNV, CDR2 YYDKDF (reference sequence). J lost 3 bases, V lost 4 bases, and 8 bases had no gene match. This CDR3 region has 15 residues. This CDR3 is CATSMGRGTHTEAFF. CDR3 coding DNA: TGTGCCACCAGCATGGGCAGGGGGACTCACACTGAAGCTTTCTTT.

CDR3 DNA: TGCGCCAGCAGTGAGGGTTCGAGAAACACCATATATTTT. Residues: CASSEGSRNTIYF. This chain connects TRBV10-2 to TRBJ1-3; D is unclear. CDR1 and CDR2 (germline): WSHSY, SAAADI. V lost 2 bases and J 5 bases, leaving 7 bases between the germline ends. The CDR3 runs to 13 residues.

This sequence joins TRBV6-5 and TRBJ1-1, with D unclear. Looked up from germline, CDR1 is MNHEY and CDR2 is SVGAGI. V lost 7 bases and J lost 5, with 11 bases in between. The CDR3 is 12 residues long. The CDR3 bases are TGTGCCAGCAAGCGGGGAGGGACTGAAGCTTTCTTT. Translating it yields CASKRGGTEAFF.

The chain has TRBV6-5 and TRBJ2-5; D assignment may be TRBD1 or TRBD2 (6 bases each). V was clipped by 2 bases and J by 5 bases, with 12 bases between them. The CDR3 sequence is 14 residues long. Germline V CDR1 and CDR2: MNHEY, SVGAGI. The DNA for the CDR3 is TGTGCCAGCAGTTACGAAGGGGGGAGGGAGACCCAGTACTTC. Protein product: CASSYEGGRETQYF.

This chain links TRBV6-5 with TRBJ2-3, with 9 nucleotides matching TRBD1. Unmatched junction bases numbered 4, after V lost 2 bases and J lost 1 base. Germline V gene data show CDR1 as MNHEY and CDR2 as SVGAGI. This CDR3 is 16 amino acids long. In DNA form, the CDR3 reads TGTGCCAGCAGTTACGTCGGGACAGGGCGCACAGATACGCAGTATTTT. It yields the protein CASSYVGTGRTDTQYF.

This chain joins TRBV7-6 and TRBJ2-3; D is perhaps TRBD1 (5 bases). Looked up from germline, CDR1 is SGHVS and CDR2 is FNYEAQ. The CDR3 contains 15 residues. V was pared by 2 bases and J by 2 bases, with 11 bases between. The CDR3 region is CASSLLGHLTDTQYF. The CDR3 bases are TGTGCCAGCAGCTTACTCGGACACCTCACAGATACGCAGTATTTT.

This chain connects TRBV23-1 to TRBJ2-5; D is undetermined. TRBV23-1 is flagged as an ORF with uncertain function. V was trimmed by 0 bases and J by 9 bases, leaving 17 bases between them. This CDR3 spans 15 amino acids. CDR3 sequence: CASSQSTAAMSSQYF. The CDR3, as DNA: TGCGCCAGCAGTCAATCTACGGCCGCTATGTCGTCCCAGTACTTC.

The CDR3 loop is CASSFGRSGELFF. As DNA, the CDR3 is TGTGCCAGCAGCTTCGGAAGGAGCGGGGAGCTGTTTTTT. The V call is TRBV5-6, the J call TRBJ2-2; D not certain. CDR1 is SGHDT, CDR2 YYEEEE, per germline. The CDR3 totals 13 residues. V was clipped by 2 bases and J by 7 bases, with 9 bases between them.

Only a few counts were recorded for this clone. The chain recombines TRBV19 with TRBJ1-2, with D possibly being TRBD1 (6 bases). CDR1 is LNHDA and CDR2 is SQIVND in the germline V gene (reference sequence). CDR3 size: 14 residues. The V gene lost 4 bases and the J gene lost 2 bases, with 11 bases spanning the gap. The CDR3 sequence is CASSTGGQNYGYTF. The DNA for the CDR3 is TGTGCCAGTAGTACTGGGGGGCAGAACTATGGCTACACCTTC.

The chain couples TRBV6-5 to TRBJ1-2, with D unresolved. The CDR3 is made up of 14 amino acids. Germline V gives CDR1 MNHEY, CDR2 SVGAGI. V lost 4 bases to trimming and J lost 0 bases, with 9 bases between them. The CDR3 reads CASSLGLANYGYTF. As DNA, the CDR3 is TGTGCCAGCAGTTTAGGCCTAGCTAACTATGGCTACACCTTC.

The chain has TRBV2 and TRBJ1-5; no definite D call. V shed 6 bases and J shed 6 bases, with 15 bases lying between them. This CDR3 spans 14 amino acids. From germline, CDR1 is SNHLY and CDR2 FYNNEI. This chain's CDR3 is CASRGLVGSQPQHF. The DNA of the CDR3 is TGTGCCAGCAGGGGCCTGGTAGGGAGTCAGCCCCAGCATTTT.

Only one count was recorded for this clone. The gene calls are TRBV11-2 and TRBJ1-2; possible D gene TRBD1, 5 bases. The CDR3 has 13 residues. Germline V lookup: CDR1 SGHAT, CDR2 FQNNGV. V was clipped by 1 base and J by 14 bases, with 17 bases between them. The CDR3 spells CASSLGQTGQSTF. CDR3 DNA: TGTGCCAGCAGCTTAGGACAGACGGGGCAGAGTACCTTC.